This T cell receptor beta chain derives from a study of shared T cell receptors in the human thymus. The CDR3 sequence is 14 residues long. V was shortened by 2 bases and J by 5 bases, with 12 bases between the two germline ends. Per the germline V gene, CDR1 is MNHNS and CDR2 is SASEGT. Sequenced by immunoSEQ multiplex PCR; TCRdb stores in-frame clones only, minus some. The sample has approximately 730,000 clones, 80% to 90% seen once; the top ten hold 0.008% to 0.011%. The same data also went into a second study, on human thymus T cells. This second study says: Thymus was obtained from resections taken during corrective heart surgery. Usage of V and J genes appeared biased in thymic and blood repertoires.

The chain joins TRBV6-1 to TRBJ1-1; D may be TRBD1 (5 bases). This TCR was recovered from a girl in the first two years of life with a congenital heart defect. Material for sequencing was thymocytes. CDR3 in DNA: TGTGCCAGCAGTGAAATCAGGGTTGGGACTGAAGCTTTCTTT. Amino acids: CASSEIRVGTEAFF.